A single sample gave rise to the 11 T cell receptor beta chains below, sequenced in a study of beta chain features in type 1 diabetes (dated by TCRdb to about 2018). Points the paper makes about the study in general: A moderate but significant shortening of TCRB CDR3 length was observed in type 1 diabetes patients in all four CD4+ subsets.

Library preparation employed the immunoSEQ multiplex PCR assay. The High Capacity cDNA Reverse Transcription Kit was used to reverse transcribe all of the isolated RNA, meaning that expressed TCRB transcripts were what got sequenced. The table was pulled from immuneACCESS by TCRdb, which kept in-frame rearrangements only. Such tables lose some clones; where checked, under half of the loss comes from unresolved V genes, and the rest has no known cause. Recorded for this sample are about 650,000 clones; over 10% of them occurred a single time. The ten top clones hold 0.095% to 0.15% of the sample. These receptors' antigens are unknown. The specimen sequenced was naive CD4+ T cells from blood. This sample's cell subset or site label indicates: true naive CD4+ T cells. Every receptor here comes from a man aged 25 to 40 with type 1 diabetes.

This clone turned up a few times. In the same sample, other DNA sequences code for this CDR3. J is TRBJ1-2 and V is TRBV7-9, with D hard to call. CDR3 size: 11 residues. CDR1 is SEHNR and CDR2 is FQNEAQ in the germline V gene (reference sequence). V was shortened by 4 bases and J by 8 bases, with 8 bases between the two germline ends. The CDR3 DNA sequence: TGTGCCAGCAGCTCCAGTAGGGGCTACACCTTC. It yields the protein CASSSSRGYTF. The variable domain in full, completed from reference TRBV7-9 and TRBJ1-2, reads DTGVSQNPRHKITKRGQNVTFRCDPISEHNRLYWYRQTLGQGPEFLTYFQNEAQLEKSRLLSDRFSAERPKGSFSTLEIQRTEQGDSAMYLCASSSSRGYTFGSGTRLTVV.

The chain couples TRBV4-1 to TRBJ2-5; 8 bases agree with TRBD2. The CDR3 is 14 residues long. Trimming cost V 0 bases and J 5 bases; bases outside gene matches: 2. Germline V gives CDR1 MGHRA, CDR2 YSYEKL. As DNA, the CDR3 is TGCGCCAGCAGCCAAGATACGGGGGGGGAGACCCAGTACTTC. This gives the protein CASSQDTGGETQYF.

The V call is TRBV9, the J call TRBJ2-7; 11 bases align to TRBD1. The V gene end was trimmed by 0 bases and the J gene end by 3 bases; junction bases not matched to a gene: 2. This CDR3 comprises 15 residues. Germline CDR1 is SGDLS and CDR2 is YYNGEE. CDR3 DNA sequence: TGTGCCAGCAGCGTAGCTGGGACAGGGGGCTACGAGCAGTACTTC. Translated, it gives CASSVAGTGGYEQYF.

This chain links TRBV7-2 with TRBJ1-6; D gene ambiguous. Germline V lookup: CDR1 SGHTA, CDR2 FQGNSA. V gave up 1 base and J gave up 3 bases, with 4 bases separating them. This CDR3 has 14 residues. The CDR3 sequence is CASSLEVYNSPLHF. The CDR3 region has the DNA TGTGCCAGCAGCTTAGAGGTCTATAATTCACCCCTCCACTTT.

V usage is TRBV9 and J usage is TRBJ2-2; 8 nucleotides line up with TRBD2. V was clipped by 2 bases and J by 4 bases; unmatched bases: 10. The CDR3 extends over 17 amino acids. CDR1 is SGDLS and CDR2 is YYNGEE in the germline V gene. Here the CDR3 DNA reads TGTGCCAGCAGCGTTCCCCCGGGGGGGCCTGGCACCGGGGAGCTGTTTTTT. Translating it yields CASSVPPGGPGTGELFF.

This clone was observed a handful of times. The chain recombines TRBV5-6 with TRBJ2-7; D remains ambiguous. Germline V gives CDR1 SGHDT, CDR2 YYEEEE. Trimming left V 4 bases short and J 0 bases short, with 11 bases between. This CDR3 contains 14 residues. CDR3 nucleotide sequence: TGTGCCAGCAGCCCGGACGGGCTCTCCTACGAGCAGTACTTC. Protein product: CASSPDGLSYEQYF.

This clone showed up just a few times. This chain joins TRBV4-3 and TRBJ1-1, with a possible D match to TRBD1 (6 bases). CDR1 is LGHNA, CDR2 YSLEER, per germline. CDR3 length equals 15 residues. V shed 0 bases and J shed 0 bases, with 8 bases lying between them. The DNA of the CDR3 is TGCGCCAGCAGCCAAGATGGGACATTGAACACTGAAGCTTTCTTT. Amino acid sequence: CASSQDGTLNTEAFF.

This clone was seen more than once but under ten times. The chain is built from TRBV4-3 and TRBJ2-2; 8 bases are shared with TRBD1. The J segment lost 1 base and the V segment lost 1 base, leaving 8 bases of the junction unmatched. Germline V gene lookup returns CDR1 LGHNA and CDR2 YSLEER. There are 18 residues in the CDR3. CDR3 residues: CASSQVYFGTGNTGELFF. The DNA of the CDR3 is TGCGCCAGCAGCCAAGTATATTTCGGGACAGGGAACACCGGGGAGCTGTTTTTT.

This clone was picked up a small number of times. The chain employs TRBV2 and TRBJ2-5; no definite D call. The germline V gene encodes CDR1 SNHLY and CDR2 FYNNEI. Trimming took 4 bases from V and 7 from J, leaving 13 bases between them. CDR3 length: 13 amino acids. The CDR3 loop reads CASSATQSGTQYF. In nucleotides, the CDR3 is TGTGCCAGCAGTGCAACACAGTCCGGGACCCAGTACTTC.

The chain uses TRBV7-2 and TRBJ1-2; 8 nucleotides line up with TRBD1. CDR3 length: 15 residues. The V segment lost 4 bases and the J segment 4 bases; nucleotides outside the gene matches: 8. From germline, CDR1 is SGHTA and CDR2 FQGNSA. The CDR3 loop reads CASSSGQANPYGYTF. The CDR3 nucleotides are TGTGCCAGCAGCTCGGGACAGGCCAACCCCTATGGCTACACCTTC.

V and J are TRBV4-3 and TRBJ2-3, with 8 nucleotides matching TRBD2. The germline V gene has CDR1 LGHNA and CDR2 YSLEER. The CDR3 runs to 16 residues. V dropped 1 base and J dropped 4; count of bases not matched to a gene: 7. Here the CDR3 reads CASSQAVTGGPDTQYF. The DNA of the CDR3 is TGCGCCAGCAGCCAAGCGGTGACGGGGGGGCCAGATACGCAGTATTTT.